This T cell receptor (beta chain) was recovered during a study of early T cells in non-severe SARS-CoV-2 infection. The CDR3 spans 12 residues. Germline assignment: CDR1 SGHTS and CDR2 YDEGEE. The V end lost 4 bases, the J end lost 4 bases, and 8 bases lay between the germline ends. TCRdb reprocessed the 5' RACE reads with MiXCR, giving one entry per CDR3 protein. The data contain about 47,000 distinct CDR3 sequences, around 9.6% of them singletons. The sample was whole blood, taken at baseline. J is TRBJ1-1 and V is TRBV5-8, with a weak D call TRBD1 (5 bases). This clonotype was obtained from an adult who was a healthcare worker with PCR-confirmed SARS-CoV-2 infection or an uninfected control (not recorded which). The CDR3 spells CASSHRRTEAFF. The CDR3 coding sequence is TGTGCCAGCAGCCACAGGCGCACTGAAGCTTTCTTT.